The source of this T cell receptor (beta chain) is a study of technical replicates of blood from a handful of donors. Clones were sequenced by immunoSEQ multiplex PCR, and TCRdb holds only the in-frame ones, with some missing. The repertoire holds about 6,900 clones, 95% to 97% seen once, with 7.3% in the top ten. This CDR3 is built from 13 residues. V lost 8 bases and J lost 0, with 11 bases in between. CDR1 ENHRY and CDR2 SYGVKD come from the germline V gene. V gene TRBV10-3 combines with J gene TRBJ2-7; D is possibly TRBD2 (6 bases). The receptor's source is a human donor in good health. The sequenced material came from PBMCs. CDR3: CAIARESSYEQYF. CDR3 DNA: TGTGCCATCGCCCGGGAGAGCTCCTACGAGCAGTACTTC.